This T cell receptor beta chain is from a study of human T cells and chemical hapten exposure. From whole blood left unfractionated, total RNA was extracted. TCRdb independently ran MiXCR on the 5' RACE reads; one entry per CDR3 protein. The table includes tens of thousands of distinct CDR3 sequences, about 8% detected once. This TCR was sampled from a male donor in good health.

This chain's CDR3 is CASSLNERGVQEQFF. CDR3 bases: TGCGCCAGCAGCTTGAATGAGAGGGGTGTGCAGGAGCAGTTCTTC. The genes are TRBV5-1 and TRBJ2-1; either TRBD1 or TRBD2 may supply D (5 bases each). Trimming shortened V by 1 base and J by 10 bases, and 18 bases separated the two germline ends. The CDR3 spans 15 residues. Germline lookup yields CDR1 SGHRS and CDR2 YFSETQ.